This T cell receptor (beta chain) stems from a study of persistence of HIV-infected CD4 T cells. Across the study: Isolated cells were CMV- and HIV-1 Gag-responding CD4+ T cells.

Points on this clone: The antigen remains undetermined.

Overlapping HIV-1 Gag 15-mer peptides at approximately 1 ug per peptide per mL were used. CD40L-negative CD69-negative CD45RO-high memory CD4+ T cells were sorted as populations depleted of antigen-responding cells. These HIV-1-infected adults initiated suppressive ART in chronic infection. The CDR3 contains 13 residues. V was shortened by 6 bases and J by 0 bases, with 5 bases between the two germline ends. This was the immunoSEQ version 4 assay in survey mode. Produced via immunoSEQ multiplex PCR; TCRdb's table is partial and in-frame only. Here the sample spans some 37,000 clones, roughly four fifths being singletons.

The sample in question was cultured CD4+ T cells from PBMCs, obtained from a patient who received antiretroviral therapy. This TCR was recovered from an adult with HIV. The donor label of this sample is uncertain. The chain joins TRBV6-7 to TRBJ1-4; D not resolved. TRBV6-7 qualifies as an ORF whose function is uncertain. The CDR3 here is CASSPATNEKLFF. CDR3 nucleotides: TGTGCCAGCAGCCCTGCAACTAATGAAAAACTGTTTTTT.